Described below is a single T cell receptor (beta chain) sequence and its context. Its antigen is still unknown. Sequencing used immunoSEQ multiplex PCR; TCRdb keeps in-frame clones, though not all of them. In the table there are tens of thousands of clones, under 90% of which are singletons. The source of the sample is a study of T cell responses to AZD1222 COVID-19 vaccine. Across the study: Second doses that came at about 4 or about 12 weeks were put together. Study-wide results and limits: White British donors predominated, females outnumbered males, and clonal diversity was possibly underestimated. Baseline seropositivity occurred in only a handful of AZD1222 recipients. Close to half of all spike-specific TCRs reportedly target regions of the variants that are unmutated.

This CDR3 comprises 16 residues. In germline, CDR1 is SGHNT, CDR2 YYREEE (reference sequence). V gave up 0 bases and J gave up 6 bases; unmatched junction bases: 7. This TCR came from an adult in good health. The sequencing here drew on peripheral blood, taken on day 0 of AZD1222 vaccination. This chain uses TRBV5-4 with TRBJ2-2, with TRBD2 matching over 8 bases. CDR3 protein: CASSLEGTRVAGELFF. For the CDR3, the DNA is TGTGCCAGCAGCTTGGAGGGGACTAGAGTGGCCGGGGAGCTGTTTTTT.